This T cell receptor beta chain was profiled in a study of shared clonotypes between healthy human individuals. About the research overall: For every donor, three CD4 naive, three CD4 memory, two CD8 naive and one CD8 memory plates were used. Study-wide points: Among donors, clonotype sharing was expected to be affected by sequencing depth.

The protocol was immunoSEQ multiplex PCR, while the TCRdb copy is restricted to in-frame clones and leaves out a portion. The repertoire holds around 600,000 clones, with about 95% as singletons. CD45RO-negative CD8 cells positively selected for CCR7 made up the naive population, which excluded terminally differentiated effector memory CD45RA+ cells. Nashville, Tennessee was home to all donors, who were Caucasian adults. CDR1 is MDHEN, CDR2 SYDVKM, per germline. The CDR3 totals 15 residues. With V trimmed by 6 bases and J by 5 bases, 7 bases remained unmatched. Remarks on this clone: The antigen is not known.

This clonotype was obtained from a woman aged 30 to 39 in good health. The V and J genes are TRBV28 and TRBJ2-2; TRBD1 matches at 9 bases. Sequenced sample: naive CD8+ T cells sorted from blood. In DNA, the CDR3 is TGTGCCAGCAGCCAGACAGGGGGTGGAACCGGGGAGCTGTTTTTT. Amino acids: CASSQTGGGTGELFF.